This is a list of T cell receptor beta chains from one sample in a study of blood T cell repertoires in COVID-19. The assay was immunoSEQ multiplex PCR, and TCRdb's table has in-frame clones only and misses some. The data hold around 15,000 clones, with over 75% observed a single time. The sequenced material came from peripheral blood. These receptors originate from a woman between 70 and 85 years old with active COVID-19. The CDR3 runs from the conserved cysteine through the conserved F or W. The D gene is left open where the match is weak. The listing skips clone size in some rows; elsewhere it reads once, few, many or a size class.

d_gene: NA; j_gene: TRBJ2-1; abundance: NA; len: 18; v_gene: TRBV27; CDR3aa: CASGIAENQQWSYNEQFF; CDR3nt: TGTGCCAGCGGTATAGCGGAGAACCAACAGTGGTCCTACAATGAGCAGTTCTTC
d_gene: NA; j_gene: TRBJ2-3; abundance: NA; len: 14; v_gene: TRBV9; CDR3aa: CASSGESGIDTQYF; CDR3nt: TGTGCCAGCAGCGGTGAGTCAGGGATTGATACGCAGTATTTT
d_gene: NA; j_gene: TRBJ2-7; abundance: NA; len: 16; v_gene: TRBV9; CDR3aa: CASSRGGAQSSYEQYF; CDR3nt: TGTGCCAGCAGCCGCGGCGGGGCGCAGAGCTCCTACGAGCAGTACTTC
d_gene: TRBD1; j_gene: TRBJ1-1; abundance: NA; len: 15; v_gene: TRBV19; CDR3aa: CASSMTGRMNTEAFF; CDR3nt: TGTGCCAGTAGTATGACAGGGAGAATGAACACTGAAGCTTTCTTT
d_gene: NA; j_gene: TRBJ2-1; abundance: NA; len: 11; v_gene: TRBV3-1/TRBV3-2; CDR3aa: CASTHNNEQFF; CDR3nt: TGTGCCAGCACCCATAACAATGAGCAGTTCTTC
d_gene: TRBD1; j_gene: TRBJ1-2; abundance: NA; len: 13; v_gene: TRBV6-5; CDR3aa: CASRAGTGYGYTF; CDR3nt: TGTGCCAGCAGGGCCGGGACAGGCTATGGCTACACCTTC
d_gene: NA; j_gene: TRBJ2-3; abundance: NA; len: 13; v_gene: TRBV5-8; CDR3aa: CASSLALADTQYF; CDR3nt: TGTGCCAGCAGCTTGGCTCTTGCAGATACGCAGTATTTT
d_gene: NA; j_gene: TRBJ1-5; abundance: NA; len: 12; v_gene: TRBV5-5; CDR3aa: CASSLAGQPQHF; CDR3nt: TGTGCCAGCAGCTTGGCGGGTCAGCCCCAGCATTTT
d_gene: NA; j_gene: TRBJ2-3; abundance: NA; len: 15; v_gene: TRBV5-1; CDR3aa: CASSLYGERTDTQYF; CDR3nt: TGCGCCAGCAGCTTGTACGGGGAGCGCACAGATACGCAGTATTTT
d_gene: TRBD1; j_gene: TRBJ1-1; abundance: once; len: 15; v_gene: TRBV5-1; CDR3aa: CASSRGTGLVTEAFF; CDR3nt: TGCGCCAGCAGCCGTGGGACAGGGCTTGTAACTGAAGCTTTCTTT
d_gene: TRBD2; j_gene: TRBJ2-1; abundance: NA; len: 14; v_gene: TRBV20-1; CDR3aa: CSASPAGPYNEQFF; CDR3nt: TGCAGTGCTAGTCCAGCGGGACCCTACAATGAGCAGTTCTTC
d_gene: TRBD1; j_gene: TRBJ1-1; abundance: NA; len: 14; v_gene: TRBV11-2; CDR3aa: CASSSAAGGASGFF; CDR3nt: TGTGCCAGCAGCTCTGCAGCAGGGGGCGCATCGGGTTTCTTT
d_gene: NA; j_gene: TRBJ2-7; abundance: few; len: 13; v_gene: TRBV20-1; CDR3aa: CSASLRVRREQYF; CDR3nt: TGCAGTGCTAGTTTGCGGGTCAGAAGGGAGCAGTACTTC
d_gene: NA; j_gene: TRBJ2-7; abundance: few; len: 13; v_gene: TRBV6-1; CDR3aa: CASSEANRVHQYF; CDR3nt: TGTGCCAGCAGTGAAGCGAACAGGGTTCATCAGTACTTC
d_gene: TRBD1; j_gene: TRBJ2-7; abundance: NA; len: 13; v_gene: TRBV7-9; CDR3aa: CASSSTGIGEQYF; CDR3nt: TGTGCCAGCAGCTCGACAGGGATTGGCGAGCAGTACTTC
d_gene: TRBD2; j_gene: TRBJ2-4; abundance: NA; len: 12; v_gene: TRBV3-1/TRBV3-2; CDR3aa: CASTTGGNIQYF; CDR3nt: TGTGCCAGCACCACCGGGGGGAACATTCAGTACTTC